Listed below are T cell receptor beta chains from one sample, sequenced in a study of blood T cell repertoires in COVID-19. Method: immunoSEQ multiplex PCR; TCRdb's copy keeps in-frame clones and lacks some. Of approximately 210,000 clones listed, about 89% were seen once; the top ten hold 4% to 6%. The sample taken for sequencing was peripheral blood. Receptors were obtained from a woman in her thirties or forties with acute or convalescent COVID-19. CDR3s include the opening cysteine and the closing phenylalanine or tryptophan. The D gene is left open where the match is weak. Expanded clones are given a class, and other clones once, few, many or no size at all.

cdr3_nt: TGTGCCATCAGTTGGGACAGCGTCAATGGCTACACCTTC; cdr3_aa: CAISWDSVNGYTF; j_call: TRBJ1-2; v_call: TRBV10-3; clone_size: NA; d_call: TRBD1
cdr3_nt: TGCGCCAGCAGCTTGGGCAGGGATACTGAAGCTTTCTTT; cdr3_aa: CASSLGRDTEAFF; j_call: TRBJ1-1; v_call: TRBV5-1; clone_size: NA; d_call: NA
cdr3_nt: TGTGCCATCAGTGAGGGGGTAGGGGCCGGGGAGCTGTTTTTT; cdr3_aa: CAISEGVGAGELFF; j_call: TRBJ2-2; v_call: TRBV10-3; clone_size: NA; d_call: NA
cdr3_nt: TGTGCCAGCAGTGAAGCCCGCAGGGCGATTATCTTT; cdr3_aa: CASSEARRAIIF; j_call: TRBJ1-1; v_call: TRBV6-1; clone_size: NA; d_call: NA
cdr3_nt: TGTGCCAGCAGGTCGACAGGGACCAATTCACCCCTCCACTTT; cdr3_aa: CASRSTGTNSPLHF; j_call: TRBJ1-6; v_call: TRBV11-2; clone_size: NA; d_call: TRBD1
cdr3_nt: TGTGCCAGTAGTATTGGAGGGGTGAATCAGCCCCAGCATTTT; cdr3_aa: CASSIGGVNQPQHF; j_call: TRBJ1-5; v_call: TRBV19; clone_size: NA; d_call: NA
cdr3_nt: TGTGCCACCAGTGACGGGGACAACCACATAAATGAGCAGTTCTTC; cdr3_aa: CATSDGDNHINEQFF; j_call: TRBJ2-1; v_call: TRBV24-1; clone_size: few; d_call: NA
cdr3_nt: TGTGCCAGCAGTTCCGAGGCACAGGGTATGGGAGGCTACACCTTC; cdr3_aa: CASSSEAQGMGGYTF; j_call: TRBJ1-2; v_call: TRBV6-5; clone_size: NA; d_call: NA
cdr3_nt: TGTGCCAGCACCCCCTTCGGGGTTACAGATACGCAGTATTTT; cdr3_aa: CASTPFGVTDTQYF; j_call: TRBJ2-3; v_call: TRBV5-4; clone_size: NA; d_call: NA
cdr3_nt: TGCGCCAGCAGCAACAGGCTTCCGAACACTGAAGCTTTCTTT; cdr3_aa: CASSNRLPNTEAFF; j_call: TRBJ1-1; v_call: TRBV5-1; clone_size: NA; d_call: NA
cdr3_nt: TGTGCCAGCAGCCCTACGACAGGGGGCCCCTATGGCTACACCTTC; cdr3_aa: CASSPTTGGPYGYTF; j_call: TRBJ1-2; v_call: TRBV7-8; clone_size: NA; d_call: TRBD1